A single sample is the source of the 9 T cell receptor beta chains below, sequenced in a study of T cell responses to AZD1222 COVID-19 vaccine. The assay was immunoSEQ multiplex PCR, and TCRdb's table has in-frame clones only and misses some. The repertoire holds about 94,000 clones, with less than 85% as singletons. Specimen: peripheral blood, collected 28 days after the second AZD1222 dose. These receptors came from an adult who received the AZD1222 COVID-19 vaccine.

This clone was detected only a few times. In DNA, the CDR3 is TGTGCCACCAGTGATCCCGCAGATACAGGGGGCGGCAGGGAAAAACTGTTTTTT. This gives the protein CATSDPADTGGGREKLFF. This rearrangement joins TRBV24-1 to TRBJ1-4, with TRBD1 matching 9 bases. Trimming at V came to 3 bases and at J to 8 bases, leaving 15 bases not matched to a gene. The germline V gene encodes CDR1 KGHDR and CDR2 SFDVKD. CDR3 length: 18 amino acids.

The table lists this clone with a count of one. Additional DNA sequences in this sample encode the identical CDR3. This chain joins TRBV7-3 and TRBJ2-2; D gene unclear. Germline V gives CDR1 SGHTA, CDR2 FQGTGA. The V end lost 2 bases, the J end lost 8 bases, and 12 bases lay between the germline ends. This CDR3 contains 14 residues. CDR3 loop: CASSLGLSAGELFF. Written as DNA, the CDR3 is TGTGCCAGCAGCTTAGGTCTCTCGGCTGGGGAGCTGTTTTTT.

This chain links TRBV11-2 with TRBJ2-7; 10 bases are shared with TRBD2. The V and J ends lost 1 base and 3 bases, in that order; junction bases with no gene match: 3. Germline values: CDR1 SGHAT, CDR2 FQNNGV. The CDR3 length is 15 residues. In DNA, the CDR3 is TGTGCCAGCAGCTTAGGGCTAGCGGGAGACTACGAGCAGTACTTC. This codes for CASSLGLAGDYEQYF.

The V call is TRBV3-1 (or the pseudogene TRBV3-2), the J call TRBJ1-2; perhaps TRBD1 as D (6 bases). This CDR3 has 15 amino acids. Germline lookup yields CDR1 LGHDT and CDR2 YNNKEL (reference sequence). Trimming shortened V by 4 bases and J by 4 bases, and 16 bases separated the two germline ends. CDR3 coding DNA: TGTGCCAGCAGCCGAGGGGCAGGGGCGGCCTATGGCTACACCTTC. Protein product: CASSRGAGAAYGYTF.

The V and J genes are TRBV4-1 and TRBJ2-4; maybe TRBD2 (5 bases). The CDR3 is made up of 14 amino acids. V lost 0 bases, J lost 6 bases, and 9 bases lay in between. Germline loops: CDR1 MGHRA, CDR2 YSYEKL. The CDR3 protein is CASSQDPRGNIQYF. The CDR3 region has the DNA TGCGCCAGCAGCCAAGATCCCCGGGGAAACATTCAGTACTTC.

The genes are TRBV4-3 and TRBJ2-2; the match to TRBD2 covers 13 bases. This CDR3 comprises 18 residues. The trim removed 0 bases at V and 8 bases at J, leaving 9 bases unmatched. Germline V gives CDR1 LGHNA, CDR2 YSLEER. In DNA, the CDR3 is TGCGCCAGCAGCCAAGATCCCGGACTAGCGGGAGCTCTTGGGGAGCTGTTTTTT. Amino acid sequence: CASSQDPGLAGALGELFF.

This chain uses TRBV10-3 with TRBJ2-5, with D hard to call. CDR3 length equals 15 residues. Trimming removed 4 bases from V and 0 bases from J, with 12 bases in between. CDR1 is ENHRY, CDR2 SYGVKD, per germline. The CDR3 DNA follows: TGTGCCATCAGTGTCTCCGATACGTACCAAGAGACCCAGTACTTC. It yields the protein CAISVSDTYQETQYF.

CDR3 DNA sequence: TGCGCCAGCAGCAGGCAGGGGATGGGAGGAATAGATACGCAGTATTTT. It encodes CASSRQGMGGIDTQYF. The J gene is TRBJ2-3, the V gene TRBV5-1; possibly TRBD1 or TRBD2 for D (6 bases each). CDR3 size: 16 residues. V was clipped by 4 bases and J by 5 bases, with 20 bases between them. CDR1 is SGHRS, CDR2 YFSETQ, per germline.

The CDR3 DNA reads TGTGCCAGCAGTTACGCTGGGGGCGACCAGTACTTC. Protein: CASSYAGGDQYF. This chain joins TRBV6-6 and TRBJ2-5, with a weak D call TRBD1 (6 bases). CDR3 length equals 12 residues. CDR1 is MNHNY, CDR2 SVGAGI, per germline (reference sequence). V lost 2 bases and J lost 10, with 11 bases in between.